This T cell receptor (beta chain) was recovered during a study of cytomegalovirus exposure and HLA in healthy donors. Whole-study findings and limits: By HLA locus, TCR association rates varied in a later analysis, with DRB1 showing the most and HLA-C the fewest. Another analysis was done later, and it associated over 15,000 TCR beta sequences with HLA alleles at 0.05 false discovery rate.

From germline, CDR1 is SEHNR and CDR2 FQNEAQ (reference sequence). The J segment lost 5 bases and the V segment lost 2 bases, leaving 5 bases of the junction unmatched. This CDR3 contains 15 residues. Regarding this clone: The antigen is undetermined.

13 Jbeta primers and 60 Vbeta primers were used for the PCR. The table came from immunoSEQ multiplex PCR; TCRdb's copy has only in-frame clones and leaves some out. The data hold 180,000 or so clones, with about four fifths observed a single time. The sequence came from a woman under 30 in good health and CMV-seronegative. The rearrangement uses TRBV7-9 and TRBJ2-2, with TRBD1 matching over 7 bases. Specimen: PBMCs. The CDR3 region has the DNA TGTGCCAGCAGCTTAAGCGAGGGACAGACCGGGGAGCTGTTTTTT. Its translation: CASSLSEGQTGELFF.